The rows below give T cell receptor beta chains drawn from one sample of a study of OX40 agonist ivuxolimab in advanced cancers. Sequenced by immunoSEQ multiplex PCR; TCRdb stores in-frame clones only, minus some. The top ten hold 0.15% to 0.2% of the sample, which has tens of thousands of clones, approximately 89% seen once. The source was CD4+ or CD8+ T cells sorted from blood, collected in a trial of the OX40 agonist ivuxolimab. These receptors all stem from an adult with an advanced solid tumor such as melanoma, head and neck, liver or kidney cancer. Each CDR3 is given with its conserved first and last residue. The order of the fields is CDR3 protein, CDR3 DNA, D gene, J gene, clone size, V gene. The D gene is left open where the match is weak. The size field is filled for only some rows; it gives once, few, many or a size class.

CASSRGDVKYEQYF	TGCGCCAGCAGCCGAGGGGATGTAAAATACGAGCAGTACTTC	NA	TRBJ2-7	NA	TRBV5-1
CASSFLGISPLQNRDPSNYGYTF	TGTGCCAGCAGTTTCTTGGGCATTAGTCCATTACAGAACAGGGACCCTTCGAACTATGGCTACACCTTC	NA	TRBJ1-2	NA	TRBV27
CASSLSLRSSYEQYF	TGTGCCAGCAGTCTCTCCCTGCGGAGCTCCTACGAGCAGTACTTC	NA	TRBJ2-7	NA	TRBV27
CASRPSQGPLSYEQYF	TGTGCCAGCAGGCCGTCGCAGGGGCCGCTGTCCTACGAGCAGTACTTC	NA	TRBJ2-7	NA	TRBV27
CAEGTYGYTF	TGTGCCGAGGGAACCTATGGCTACACCTTC	NA	TRBJ1-2	NA	TRBV30
CASSSGGMRWAFF	TGTGCCAGCAGTTCAGGGGGTATGAGGTGGGCTTTCTTT	TRBD1	TRBJ1-1	NA	TRBV27
CASSPRSGRNTGELFF	TGCGCCAGCAGCCCGCGGTCAGGGCGGAACACCGGGGAGCTGTTTTTT	NA	TRBJ2-2	once	TRBV5-1
CASSLIGREPGELFF	TGTGCCAGCAGCTTAATCGGTCGAGAGCCCGGGGAGCTGTTTTTT	NA	TRBJ2-2	NA	TRBV7-3
CASSYSILAGNEQFF	TGTGCCAGCAGTTACTCGATACTAGCGGGCAATGAGCAGTTCTTC	TRBD2	TRBJ2-1	NA	TRBV6-6
CASSFSQNTEAFF	TGTGCCAGCAGCTTCAGCCAGAACACTGAAGCTTTCTTT	NA	TRBJ1-1	once	TRBV11-2
CASSDRWSSGNTIYF	TGTGCCAGCAGTGATAGATGGAGCTCTGGAAACACCATATATTTT	NA	TRBJ1-3	NA	TRBV2
CASAGRGGSEKLFF	TGTGCCAGTGCGGGGCGGGGCGGAAGTGAAAAACTGTTTTTT	NA	TRBJ1-4	few	TRBV28
CASSLASGNEQFF	TGCGCCAGCAGCTTGGCTAGCGGAAATGAGCAGTTCTTC	TRBD2	TRBJ2-1	NA	TRBV5-1
CSVEEGTTSTDTQYF	TGCAGCGTTGAAGAAGGGACAACTAGCACAGATACGCAGTATTTT	NA	TRBJ2-3	NA	TRBV29-1
CASSVGVNTGELFF	TGTGCCAGCAGCGTAGGGGTAAACACCGGGGAGCTGTTTTTT	NA	TRBJ2-2	NA	TRBV9
CASSALTGGPDTQYF	TGTGCCAGCAGCGCCTTGACGGGAGGTCCAGATACGCAGTATTTT	TRBD2	TRBJ2-3	NA	TRBV9
CATRPGQRTGELFF	TGTGCCACCAGACCGGGACAGCGGACCGGGGAGCTGTTTTTT	TRBD1	TRBJ2-2	NA	TRBV28
CASSFGGSGIGEQYF	TGTGCCAGCAGTTTCGGGGGCTCGGGGATTGGCGAGCAGTACTTC	NA	TRBJ2-7	NA	TRBV28
CASSYSWTGHYEQYF	TGTGCCAGCAGTTACTCGTGGACAGGGCACTACGAGCAGTACTTC	TRBD1	TRBJ2-7	NA	TRBV6-5
CARSWTTYYEQYF	TGTGCCAGAAGCTGGACTACGTACTACGAGCAGTACTTC	NA	TRBJ2-7	NA	TRBV5-3
CASSQTPGGVRNTGELFF	TGTGCCAGCAGCCAAACTCCGGGGGGAGTAAGGAACACCGGGGAGCTGTTTTTT	TRBD2	TRBJ2-2	NA	TRBV7-9
CASSEVRGQGRTIQYF	TGTGCCAGCAGTGAAGTGAGGGGACAGGGGAGGACCATTCAGTACTTC	TRBD1	TRBJ2-4	NA	TRBV6-1
CASSGNDRISGANVLTF	TGTGCCAGTAGTGGAAATGACAGGATCTCTGGGGCCAACGTCCTGACTTTC	NA	TRBJ2-6	NA	TRBV19
CASSLAGRGLTEAFF	TGCGCCAGCAGCTTGGCGGGCAGGGGGCTGACTGAAGCTTTCTTT	TRBD1	TRBJ1-1	NA	TRBV5-1